This T cell receptor (beta chain) came from a study of response to subunit inactivated influenza vaccine. Study-wide points: Each seasonal flu vaccination may recruit only limited new T cells, authors suggested.

The sample holds a few counts of this clonotype. Its matching antigen is unknown. TCRdb called the RT-PCR reads again in MiXCR, with one record for every CDR3 protein. Here the sample spans around 470,000 distinct CDR3 sequences, more than 7% being singletons. Trimming removed 1 base from V and 2 bases from J, with 19 bases in between. The CDR3 contains 18 residues. The V gene's germline CDR1 is LGHNA and CDR2 YSLEER. The material was PBMCs from blood, obtained around 25 months after vaccination. The chain carries TRBV4-3 and TRBJ2-3; the D gene is possibly TRBD2 (5 bases). The TCR comes from a man in his fifties or sixties who received an inactivated influenza vaccine. CDR3 DNA sequence: TGCGCCAGCAGCCAAGCCCCCGCAACTAGTCCGACCACAGATACGCAGTATTTT. This translates into CASSQAPATSPTTDTQYF.